This is a list of T cell receptor beta chains from one sample in a study of blood T cell repertoires in COVID-19. Sequencing used immunoSEQ multiplex PCR; TCRdb keeps in-frame clones, though not all of them. The sample yields 35,000 to 45,000 clones, about 80% seen once. The sample comprised peripheral blood. The receptors shown here come from a man aged 60-69 years with active COVID-19. Both conserved end residues are part of each CDR3. A D gene is named only where the DNA matches it firmly. Where a row states a size, it is once, few, many or the class of an expanded clone; other rows omit it.

TRBD1	-	TRBV29-1	TRBJ1-1	CSVAPGTGSIEAFF	TGCAGCGTTGCGCCCGGGACAGGGTCGATTGAAGCTTTCTTT
TRBD1	-	TRBV9	TRBJ1-1	CASSRDSRNTEAFF	TGTGCCAGCAGCCGGGACAGTAGGAACACTGAAGCTTTCTTT
TRBD1	-	TRBV3-1/TRBV3-2	TRBJ1-4	CASSLQGSANEKLFF	TGTGCCAGCAGCCTACAGGGGTCGGCTAATGAAAAACTGTTTTTT
TRBD1	-	TRBV12-5	TRBJ1-3	CASGLLQGVSGNTIYF	TGTGCTAGTGGTTTGTTACAGGGGGTCTCTGGAAACACCATATATTTT
TRBD1	few	TRBV27	TRBJ2-7	CASSPPPGTGDPYEQYF	TGTGCCAGCAGTCCTCCCCCCGGGACAGGGGACCCCTACGAGCAGTACTTC
-	-	TRBV19	TRBJ1-3	CASSIGGAGNTIYF	TGTGCCAGTAGTATTGGAGGGGCTGGAAACACCATATATTTT
-	-	TRBV2	TRBJ1-6	CASSEVGVDSPLHF	TGTGCCAGCAGTGAAGTCGGGGTCGATTCACCCCTCCACTTT
TRBD2	-	TRBV5-1	TRBJ2-3	CASSAEASGRAAQDTQYF	TGCGCCAGCAGCGCCGAGGCTAGCGGGAGGGCAGCACAAGATACGCAGTATTTT
-	-	TRBV27	TRBJ2-1	CASSLPQGREQFF	TGTGCCAGCAGTTTACCCCAGGGTCGCGAGCAGTTCTTC
-	-	TRBV5-1	TRBJ1-1	CASSSTQGNTEAFF	TGCGCCAGCAGCTCGACCCAGGGGAACACTGAAGCTTTCTTT
-	few	TRBV15	TRBJ1-3	CATGGISGNTIYF	TGTGCCACCGGGGGGATCTCTGGAAACACCATATATTTT
TRBD2	-	TRBV6-6	TRBJ2-4	CASSRGRGGPNIQYF	TGTGCCAGCAGCCGGGGCCGGGGGGGCCCTAACATTCAGTACTTC
TRBD2	-	TRBV19	TRBJ2-1	CASSITGGSGSYNEQFF	TGTGCCAGTAGTATTACGGGGGGGAGCGGCTCCTACAATGAGCAGTTCTTC
TRBD1	-	TRBV14	TRBJ1-5	CASSQITGGAGNQPQHF	TGTGCCAGCAGCCAAATTACAGGGGGCGCGGGCAATCAGCCCCAGCATTTT
TRBD1	-	TRBV10-1	TRBJ2-3	CASSSGQGITDTQYF	TGCGCCAGCAGTTCGGGACAGGGGATCACAGATACGCAGTATTTT
TRBD1	-	TRBV5-1	TRBJ2-7	CASSSTGLNYEQYF	TGCGCCAGCAGCTCGACAGGGTTAAACTACGAGCAGTACTTC
-	-	TRBV6-2/TRBV6-3	TRBJ2-7	CASSTAPYEQYF	TGTGCCAGCAGTACAGCACCCTACGAGCAGTACTTC
-	-	TRBV5-1	TRBJ1-2	CASRLTGTNYGYTF	TGCGCCAGCAGACTTACAGGGACTAACTATGGCTACACCTTC
TRBD2	few	TRBV6-5	TRBJ2-7	CATHSSRGGSYEQYF	TGTGCCACCCACAGCTCCCGCGGGGGCTCCTACGAGCAGTACTTC
-	-	TRBV6-5	TRBJ2-1	CASRRYNEQFF	TGTGCCAGCAGGCGTTACAATGAGCAGTTCTTC
TRBD1	-	TRBV2	TRBJ2-7	CASPPEQGASYEQYF	TGTGCCAGCCCGCCGGAGCAGGGGGCTTCCTACGAGCAGTACTTC
-	-	TRBV11-2	TRBJ2-2	CASSFTGNTGELFF	TGTGCCAGCAGCTTCACGGGAAACACCGGGGAGCTGTTTTTT
-	-	TRBV4-1	TRBJ1-2	CASSQDSGGNSYGYTF	TGCGCCAGCAGCCAAGATTCGGGGGGTAACTCCTATGGCTACACCTTC